Below, 24 T cell receptor beta chains from the same sample are listed, as sequenced in a study of breast tumors, draining lymph nodes, adjacent tissues. One entry per CDR3 protein, called by TCRdb with MiXCR from the multiplex PCR reads. This sample has about 80,000 distinct CDR3 sequences; about 21% occur once, and the top ten carry around 2.4%. Samples came from axillary lymph nodes draining the breast cancer. The source material was axillary lymph node tissue. Receptors originate from a female donor with breast cancer. Some clones in this sample may be carry-over from other donors' samples.

Many counts were recorded for this clonotype. The chain carries TRBV7-6 and TRBJ2-2, with 9 bases lining up with TRBD1. The CDR3 is 14 residues long. Trimming cost V 5 bases and J 5 bases; bases outside gene matches: 3. CDR1 SGHVS and CDR2 FNYEAQ come from the germline V gene. The CDR3 bases are TGTGCCAGCAGCACACAGGGGGCGACCGGGGAGCTGTTTTTT. Its protein is CASSTQGATGELFF.

This clonotype occurred a few times. This may be a read error, as it is one base from a much larger clone. The V call is TRBV20-1, the J call TRBJ2-3; D unresolved. With 6 bases removed from V and 8 bases from J, the gap between germline ends came to 15 bases. The CDR3 extends over 12 amino acids. Germline V gives CDR1 DFQATT, CDR2 SNEGSKA (reference sequence). This CDR3 reads CSASLQWGTQYF. The CDR3 DNA is TGCAGTGCCTCCTTGCAGTGGGGTACGCAGTATTTT.

In its sample, this clonotype was seen many times. This sequence joins TRBV27 and TRBJ2-1; D unclear. Trimming left V 1 base short and J 7 bases short, with 8 bases between. Germline assignment: CDR1 MNHEY and CDR2 SMNVEV (reference sequence). The CDR3 is 13 amino acids. This CDR3 reads CASSLWPPNEQFF. The CDR3 nucleotides are TGTGCCAGCAGTTTATGGCCCCCAAATGAGCAGTTCTTC.

This clonotype was detected ten times or more. The chain recombines TRBV7-9 with TRBJ1-2, with D perhaps TRBD1 (6 bases). V lost 5 bases and J lost 6, with 10 bases in between. The CDR3 covers 12 residues. CDR1 is SEHNR and CDR2 is FQNEAQ in the germline V gene (reference sequence). DNA of the CDR3: TGTGCCAGCAGCCGGACAGTGGATGGCTACACCTTC. Translating gives CASSRTVDGYTF.

This clonotype was seen many times. The chain uses TRBV10-2 and TRBJ1-6; the D gene is possibly TRBD1 (5 bases). The CDR3 spans 21 residues. Germline lookup yields CDR1 WSHSY and CDR2 SAAADI. V dropped 0 bases and J dropped 9 bases, with 30 bases sitting between them. CDR3 in DNA: TGCGCCAGCAGTGAGTCGAGGCCCCGGTGGGGCGGTCGACGAGTCGGTTCACCCCTCCACTTT. Encoded protein: CASSESRPRWGGRRVGSPLHF.

Ten or more counts support this clonotype. The rearrangement uses TRBV4-2 and TRBJ2-2; 10 bases map to TRBD2. The CDR3 runs 17 residues. Per germline, CDR1 LGHNA and CDR2 YNFKEQ. The ends lost 0 bases at V and 5 bases at J; junction bases unmatched: 6. CDR3 residues: CASSQDSLAGVTGELFF. DNA of the CDR3: TGTGCCAGCAGCCAAGATTCCCTAGCGGGAGTAACCGGGGAGCTGTTTTTT.

This clonotype was recorded many times. The CDR3, as DNA: TGTGCCAGTAGTCTCGCCGGGACTGGATACGTTGAGCAGTTCTTC. This sequence encodes CASSLAGTGYVEQFF. The chain joins TRBV19 to TRBJ2-1; the D gene is possibly TRBD2 (6 bases). The CDR3 length is 15 residues. The V and J ends lost 5 bases and 9 bases respectively, with 20 bases between them. Looked up from germline, CDR1 is LNHDA and CDR2 is SQIVND (reference sequence).

Points on this clonotype: A much larger clonotype is one base distant, so this may be a read error. The J gene is TRBJ2-1, the V gene TRBV20-1; 11 bases map to TRBD2. Per the germline V gene, CDR1 is DFQATT and CDR2 is SNEGSKA (reference sequence). This CDR3 has 14 amino acids. The CDR3 bases are TGCAGTGCACCTATAGCGGGAGGGCCCGATGAGCAGTCCTTC. This sequence encodes CSAPIAGGPDEQSF.

This clonotype was picked up many times. This rearrangement joins TRBV6-5 to TRBJ2-1; D unresolved. Germline V lookup: CDR1 MNHEY, CDR2 SVGAGI. V was shortened by 8 bases and J by 5 bases, with 7 bases between the two germline ends. CDR3 length: 11 residues. The CDR3 region has the DNA TGTGCCAGCGAGAGACACAATGAGCAGTTCTTC. Translated, it gives CASERHNEQFF.

This clonotype showed up many times. The chain employs TRBV6-1 and TRBJ2-7; D ambiguous. From germline, CDR1 is MNHNS and CDR2 SASEGT. This CDR3 is built from 16 residues. Trimming removed 5 bases at V and 0 bases at J, with 17 bases between. The CDR3 spells CASSRARTDPSYEQYF. CDR3 nucleotides: TGTGCCAGCAGTCGAGCGAGGACGGACCCCTCCTACGAGCAGTACTTC.

As regards this clonotype: A much larger clone is a single base away; this may be a read error. CDR3 nucleotides: TGCGCCAGCAGCTTGGATACAGGGGGGAATCGGCCCCAGCATTTT. Protein sequence: CASSLDTGGNRPQHF. The chain couples TRBV5-1 to TRBJ1-5; 8 positions agree with TRBD1. This CDR3 is built from 15 residues. The germline gives CDR1 SGHRS, CDR2 YFSETQ. The entire variable domain, with the rest obtained from reference TRBV5-1 and TRBJ1-5, is as follows: KAGVTQTPRYLIKTRGQQVTLSCSPISGHRSVSWYQQTPGQGLQFLFEYFSETQRNKGNFPGRFSGRQFSNSRSEMNVSTLELGDSALYLCASSLDTGGNRPQHFGDGTRLSIL.

This clonotype was seen at least ten times. The chain employs TRBV7-6 and TRBJ1-3; 9 bases fit TRBD1. This CDR3 is built from 15 residues. V was pared by 5 bases and J by 9 bases, with 11 bases of the junction left unmatched. Per germline, CDR1 SGHVS and CDR2 FNYEAQ. The CDR3 reads CASSPAGQGVGTIYF. CDR3 DNA sequence: TGTGCCAGCAGCCCAGCGGGACAGGGTGTGGGCACCATATATTTT.

This clonotype was picked up many times. This chain joins TRBV7-2 and TRBJ2-7; no reliable D call. The CDR3 runs 11 residues. Trimming took 4 bases from V and 2 from J, leaving 3 bases between them. Germline V CDR1 and CDR2: SGHTA, FQGNSA. CDR3 DNA sequence: TGTGCCAGCAGCTCCCCCTACGAGCAGTACTTC. Amino acids: CASSSPYEQYF.

This clonotype was observed a handful of times. The genes are TRBV5-4 and TRBJ1-2; possible D gene TRBD1, 5 bases. Germline CDR1 and CDR2: SGHNT and YYREEE (reference sequence). This CDR3 comprises 15 residues. The ends were cut back, 0 bases at V and 0 bases at J, with 9 bases in the middle. CDR3 in DNA: TGTGCCAGCAGCTTGGGGGGGGGAGCTAACTATGGCTACACCTTC. Encoded protein: CASSLGGGANYGYTF.

As concerns this clonotype: Given a much more abundant clone one base away, this may be a read error. J is TRBJ1-4 and V is TRBV5-1, with 9 bases aligning to TRBD1. This CDR3 is built from 16 residues. The germline gives CDR1 SGHRS, CDR2 YFSETQ. In nucleotides, the CDR3 is TGCGCCAGCAGGCCAACTACCCGGGACAGGGATGAAGAACTGTTTTTT. Residues: CASRPTTRDRDEELFF.

This clonotype appeared many times. The gene calls are TRBV11-1 and TRBJ2-5; 9 bases fit TRBD1. Looked up from germline, CDR1 is SGHAT and CDR2 is FQDESV (reference sequence). J gave up 4 bases and V 4 bases, and 7 bases lay outside the gene matches. The CDR3 runs 15 residues. Here the CDR3 DNA reads TGTGCCAGCAGCTGGGGACAGGGCCCTCGAGAGACCCAGTACTTC. It yields the protein CASSWGQGPRETQYF.

The chain is built from TRBV27 and TRBJ2-7; no reliable D call. Trimming took off 5 bases at V and 6 bases at J, with 20 bases between the two ends. This CDR3 region has 15 residues. Per germline, CDR1 MNHEY and CDR2 SMNVEV (reference sequence). CDR3 sequence (DNA): TGTGCCAGCAGTCCCTCCTGGGCCCCCGGTGCCGAGCAGTACTTC. Amino acids: CASSPSWAPGAEQYF.

This clonotype was observed many times. V usage is TRBV15 and J usage is TRBJ2-7; 10 bases are a match to TRBD2. The V gene's germline CDR1 is LNHNV and CDR2 YYDKDF (reference sequence). This CDR3 has 16 amino acids. Germline trimming cut 8 bases from V and 4 bases from J; bases unmatched to any gene: 14. The CDR3 reads CATALGASGSLYEQYF. The CDR3 DNA sequence: TGTGCCACCGCGCTTGGGGCTAGCGGGAGTCTGTACGAGCAGTACTTC.

This clonotype appeared a few times. This rearrangement joins TRBV30 to TRBJ1-6, with D possibly TRBD1 on 5 matching bases. Germline values: CDR1 GTSNPN, CDR2 SVGIG (reference sequence). The CDR3 extends over 14 amino acids. The V gene lost 0 bases and the J gene lost 7 bases, with 10 bases spanning the gap. CDR3 coding DNA: TGTGCCTGGAGTGTGCAGGGAGCCAATTCACCCCTCCACTTT. Protein sequence: CAWSVQGANSPLHF.

This clonotype has ten or more counts. The chain has TRBV10-3 and TRBJ1-2; D may be TRBD1 (5 bases). CDR1 is ENHRY, CDR2 SYGVKD, per germline. The CDR3 totals 14 residues. V was clipped by 4 bases and J by 0 bases, with 9 bases between them. The CDR3 nucleotides read TGTGCCATCAGTGTCGCCAGGGCTAACTATGGCTACACCTTC. Encoded protein: CAISVARANYGYTF.

Details on this clonotype: This may come from a read error, since a much larger clone is one base off. CDR3 amino acids: CASSQEWNKQFF. The CDR3 DNA reads as TGTGCCAGCAGCCAGGAATGGAATAAGCAGTTCTTC. The chain employs TRBV7-6 and TRBJ2-1; no clear D. The CDR3 has 12 amino acids. The V end lost 5 bases, the J end lost 11 bases, and 13 bases lay between the germline ends. CDR1 and CDR2 from the germline V gene are SGHVS and FNYEAQ.

In the case of this clonotype: This may come from a read error, since a much larger clone is one base off. This chain links TRBV5-4 with TRBJ1-5; D gene unclear. From germline, CDR1 is SGHNT and CDR2 YYREEE (reference sequence). The CDR3 length is 12 residues. Trimming took 3 bases from V and 6 from J, leaving 7 bases between them. This CDR3 is CASSSPSQPQHF. CDR3 bases: TGTGCCAGCAGCTCGCCCAGTCAGCCCCAGCATTTT.

In its sample, this clonotype was seen many times. The V gene is TRBV4-3, the J gene TRBJ2-7; tentative D call: TRBD2 (6 bases). The germline V and J ends were trimmed by 0 bases and 2 bases, with 8 bases remaining between them. The germline V gene has CDR1 LGHNA and CDR2 YSLEER. The CDR3 length is 14 residues. For the CDR3, the DNA is TGCGCCAGCAGCCAAGAAGGAGGGCCCTACGAGCAGTACTTC. Amino acids: CASSQEGGPYEQYF.

This clonotype was seen repeatedly, ten times or more. This CDR3 is CASSSSGSSYEQYF. CDR3 in DNA: TGCGCCAGCAGCTCCTCCGGGAGCTCCTACGAGCAGTACTTC. The chain is built from TRBV5-1 and TRBJ2-7; a weak D match, TRBD2 (6 bases). Germline CDR1 is SGHRS and CDR2 is YFSETQ. This CDR3 contains 14 residues. Trimming cost V 3 bases and J 0 bases, with 10 bases left between them.